This T cell receptor beta chain was found in a study of blood T cell repertoires in COVID-19. Study details: From the United States, Italy and Spain came samples of acute and convalescent COVID-19. T cells, B-cell-depleted T cells, or PBMCs provided the cDNA or gDNA that served as material.

This clone appeared a few times. Under the authors' procedure: For nucleated cells, counts were estimated from reference gene primer amplification. Libraries were prepared by immunoSEQ multiplex PCR; TCRdb keeps only in-frame clonotypes and omits some of them. D and trimming were read from the DNA, whereas the V and J calls and clone size are those reported in that table. The sample carries about 280,000 clones, around 90% recorded once. The clonotype originates from a man between 18 and 29 years old with active or convalescent COVID-19. The sequenced sample was peripheral blood.

In nucleotides, the CDR3 is TGTGCCAGCAGCCAAGATCCAGTAGACAGGGGGCAAGAGACCCAGTACTTC. Translated: CASSQDPVDRGQETQYF. The chain recombines TRBV3-1 (or the pseudogene TRBV3-2) with TRBJ2-5, with 9 bases lining up with TRBD1. Germline V gene sequence: CDR1 LGHDT, CDR2 YNNKEL (reference sequence). V gave up 0 bases and J gave up 2 bases; unmatched junction bases: 7. The CDR3 runs 17 residues.